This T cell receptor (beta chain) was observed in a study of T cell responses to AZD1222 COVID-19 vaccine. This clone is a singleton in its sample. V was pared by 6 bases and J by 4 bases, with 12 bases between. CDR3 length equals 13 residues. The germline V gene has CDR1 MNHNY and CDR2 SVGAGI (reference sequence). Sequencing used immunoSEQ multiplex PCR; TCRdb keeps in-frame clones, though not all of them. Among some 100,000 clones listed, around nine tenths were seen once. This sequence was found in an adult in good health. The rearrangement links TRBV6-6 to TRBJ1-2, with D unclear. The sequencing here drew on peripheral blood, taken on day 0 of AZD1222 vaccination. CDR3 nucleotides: TGTGCCAGCAGCTCCTGGCCGATCTATGGCTACACCTTC. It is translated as CASSSWPIYGYTF.